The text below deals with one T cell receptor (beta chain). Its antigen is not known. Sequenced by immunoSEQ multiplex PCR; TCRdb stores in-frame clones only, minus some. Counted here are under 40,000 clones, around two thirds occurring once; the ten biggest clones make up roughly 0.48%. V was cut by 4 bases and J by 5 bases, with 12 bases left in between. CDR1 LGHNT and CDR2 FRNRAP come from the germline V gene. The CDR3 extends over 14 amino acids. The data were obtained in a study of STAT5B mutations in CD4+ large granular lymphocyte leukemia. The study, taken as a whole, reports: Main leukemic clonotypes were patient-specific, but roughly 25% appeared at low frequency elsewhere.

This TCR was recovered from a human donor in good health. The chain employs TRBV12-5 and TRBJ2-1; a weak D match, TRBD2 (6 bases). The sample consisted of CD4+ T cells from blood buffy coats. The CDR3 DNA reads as TGTGCTAGTGGTTCACCGGGAGAAAACAATGAGCAGTTCTTC. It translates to CASGSPGENNEQFF.